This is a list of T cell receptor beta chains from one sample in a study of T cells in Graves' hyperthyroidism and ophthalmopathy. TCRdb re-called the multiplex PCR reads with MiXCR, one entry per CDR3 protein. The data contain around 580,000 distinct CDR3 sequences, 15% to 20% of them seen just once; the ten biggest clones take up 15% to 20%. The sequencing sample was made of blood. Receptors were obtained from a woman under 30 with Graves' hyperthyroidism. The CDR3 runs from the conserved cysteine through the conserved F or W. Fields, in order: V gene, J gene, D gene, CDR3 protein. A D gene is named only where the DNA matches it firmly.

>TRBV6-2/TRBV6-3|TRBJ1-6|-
CASQLRSSYNSPLHF
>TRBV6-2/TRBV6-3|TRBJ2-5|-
CASSYPGLQETQYF
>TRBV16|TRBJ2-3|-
CASNIARDSGTDTQYF
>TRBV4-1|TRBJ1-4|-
CASSQPRLGGKGGEKLFF
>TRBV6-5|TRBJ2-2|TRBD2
CASSRYGVGLAESTGELFF
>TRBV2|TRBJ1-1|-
CASKSDMNTEAFF
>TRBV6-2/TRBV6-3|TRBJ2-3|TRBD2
CASSYSTSGRGTDTQYF
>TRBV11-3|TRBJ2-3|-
CASSSLGVTDTQYF
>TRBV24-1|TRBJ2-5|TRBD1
CATSKGQQETQYF
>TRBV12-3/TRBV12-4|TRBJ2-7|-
CASSHPGRKTYEQYF
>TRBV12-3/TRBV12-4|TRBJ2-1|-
CASRGFNNEQFF
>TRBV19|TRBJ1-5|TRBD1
CASSTPQGSNQPQHF
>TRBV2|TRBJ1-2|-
CASARAVDYGYTF
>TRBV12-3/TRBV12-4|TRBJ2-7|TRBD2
CASSWGGVVDEQYF
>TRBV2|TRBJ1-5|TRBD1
CASSSTGLIGPQHF
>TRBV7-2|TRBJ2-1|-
CASRPGYYNEQFF
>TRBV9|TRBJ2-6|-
CASSVEAALSGANVLTF